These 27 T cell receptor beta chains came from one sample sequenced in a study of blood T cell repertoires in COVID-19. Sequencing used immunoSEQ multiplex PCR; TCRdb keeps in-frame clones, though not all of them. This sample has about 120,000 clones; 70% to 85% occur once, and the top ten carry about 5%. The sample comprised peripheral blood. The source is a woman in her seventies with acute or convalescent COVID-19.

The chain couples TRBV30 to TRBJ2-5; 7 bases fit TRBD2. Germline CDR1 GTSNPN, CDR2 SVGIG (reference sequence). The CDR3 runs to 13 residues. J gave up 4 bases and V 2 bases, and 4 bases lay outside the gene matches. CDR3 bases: TGTGCCTGGAGTAGGACTAGTGCAGAGACCCAGTACTTC. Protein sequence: CAWSRTSAETQYF.

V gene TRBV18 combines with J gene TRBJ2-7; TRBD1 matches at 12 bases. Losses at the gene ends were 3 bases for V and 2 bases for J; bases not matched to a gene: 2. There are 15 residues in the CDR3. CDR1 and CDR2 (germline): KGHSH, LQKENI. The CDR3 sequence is CASSPGTGGPYEQYF. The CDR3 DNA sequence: TGTGCCAGCTCACCCGGGACAGGGGGCCCCTACGAGCAGTACTTC.

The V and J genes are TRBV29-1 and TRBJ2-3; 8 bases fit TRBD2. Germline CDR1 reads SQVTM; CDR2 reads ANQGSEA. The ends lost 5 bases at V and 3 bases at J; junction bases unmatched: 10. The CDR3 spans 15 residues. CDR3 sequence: CSVCISGGQTDTQYF. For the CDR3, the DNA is TGCAGCGTTTGCATATCGGGGGGGCAAACAGATACGCAGTATTTT.

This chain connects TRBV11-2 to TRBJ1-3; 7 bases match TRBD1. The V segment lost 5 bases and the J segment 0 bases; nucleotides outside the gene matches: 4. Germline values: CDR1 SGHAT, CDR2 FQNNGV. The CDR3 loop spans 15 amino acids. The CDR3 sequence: CASSRTGDSGNTIYF. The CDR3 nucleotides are TGTGCCAGCAGCCGTACAGGGGACTCTGGAAACACCATATATTTT. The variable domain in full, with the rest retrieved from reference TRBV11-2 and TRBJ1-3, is EAGVAQSPRYKIIEKRQSVAFWCNPISGHATLYWYQQILGQGPKLLIQFQNNGVVDDSQLPKDRFSAERLKGVDSTLKIQPAKLEDSAVYLCASSRTGDSGNTIYFGEGSWLTVV.

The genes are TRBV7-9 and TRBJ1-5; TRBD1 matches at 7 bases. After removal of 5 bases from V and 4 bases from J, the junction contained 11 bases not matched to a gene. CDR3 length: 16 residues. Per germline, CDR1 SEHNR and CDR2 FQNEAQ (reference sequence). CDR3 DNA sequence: TGTGCCAGCAGCCGCTTTTTACAGGGGAGGAATCAGCCCCAGCATTTT. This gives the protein CASSRFLQGRNQPQHF.

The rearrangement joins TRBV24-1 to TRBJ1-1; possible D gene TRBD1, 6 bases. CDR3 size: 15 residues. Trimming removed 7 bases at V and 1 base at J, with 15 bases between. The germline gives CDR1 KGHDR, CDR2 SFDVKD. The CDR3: CATRGTGHRNTEAFF. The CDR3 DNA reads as TGTGCCACCAGAGGTACAGGGCATAGGAACACTGAAGCTTTCTTT.

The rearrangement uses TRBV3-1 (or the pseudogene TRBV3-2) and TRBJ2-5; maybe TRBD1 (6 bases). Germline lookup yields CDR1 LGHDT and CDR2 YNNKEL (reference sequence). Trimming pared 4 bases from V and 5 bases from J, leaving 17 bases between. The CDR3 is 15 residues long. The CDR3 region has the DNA TGTGCCAGCAGCCCCACACAGGGTAGGATGGAGACCCAGTACTTC. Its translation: CASSPTQGRMETQYF.

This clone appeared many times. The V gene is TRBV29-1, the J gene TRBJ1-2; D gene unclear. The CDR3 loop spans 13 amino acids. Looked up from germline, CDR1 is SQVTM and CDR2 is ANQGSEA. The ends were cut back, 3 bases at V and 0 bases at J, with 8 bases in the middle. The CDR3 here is CSVDTSANYGYTF. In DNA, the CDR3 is TGCAGCGTTGACACCAGTGCTAACTATGGCTACACCTTC.

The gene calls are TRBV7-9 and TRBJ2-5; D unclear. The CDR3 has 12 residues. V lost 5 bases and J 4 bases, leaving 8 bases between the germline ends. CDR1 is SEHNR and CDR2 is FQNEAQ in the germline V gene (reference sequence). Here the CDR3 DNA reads TGTGCCAGCAGCATAGACTTAGAGACCCAGTACTTC. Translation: CASSIDLETQYF.

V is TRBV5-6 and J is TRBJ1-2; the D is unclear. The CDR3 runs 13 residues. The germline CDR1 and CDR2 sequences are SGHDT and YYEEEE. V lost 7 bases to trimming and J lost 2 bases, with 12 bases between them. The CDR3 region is CASSLSMNYGYTF. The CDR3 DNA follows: TGTGCCAGCTCACTTTCAATGAACTATGGCTACACCTTC.

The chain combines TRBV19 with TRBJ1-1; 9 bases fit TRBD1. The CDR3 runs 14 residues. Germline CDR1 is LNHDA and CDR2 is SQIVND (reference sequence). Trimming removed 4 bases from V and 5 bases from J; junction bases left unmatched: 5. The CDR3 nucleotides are TGTGCCAGTAGTACAACAGGGGGCAAGACTGAAGCTTTCTTT. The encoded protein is CASSTTGGKTEAFF. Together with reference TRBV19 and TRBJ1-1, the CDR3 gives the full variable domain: DGGITQSPKYLFRKEGQNVTLSCEQNLNHDAMYWYRQDPGQGLRLIYYSQIVNDFQKGDIAEGYSVSREKKESFPLTVTSAQKNPTAFYLCASSTTGGKTEAFFGQGTRLTVV.

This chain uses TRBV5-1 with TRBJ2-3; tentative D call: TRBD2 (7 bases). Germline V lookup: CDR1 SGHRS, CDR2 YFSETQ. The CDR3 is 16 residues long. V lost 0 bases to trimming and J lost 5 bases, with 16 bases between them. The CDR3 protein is CASSLEGGASRDTQYF. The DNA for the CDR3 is TGCGCCAGCAGCTTGGAAGGGGGGGCTTCACGAGATACGCAGTATTTT.

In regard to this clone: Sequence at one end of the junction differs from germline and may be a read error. CDR3 DNA: TGTGCCAGCAGCCTAGATTGGACGGAGGGCCCCCGAAGCTCCTACAATGAGCAGTTCTTC. This translates into CASSLDWTEGPRSSYNEQFF. The genes are TRBV11-3 and TRBJ2-1; TRBD2 might be the D (6 bases). The CDR3 loop spans 20 amino acids. The V gene's germline CDR1 is SGHNT and CDR2 YENEEA.

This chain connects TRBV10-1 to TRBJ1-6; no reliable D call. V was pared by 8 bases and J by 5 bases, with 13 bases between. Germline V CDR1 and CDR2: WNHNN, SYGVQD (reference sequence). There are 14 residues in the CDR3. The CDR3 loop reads CASSPTEDNSPLHF. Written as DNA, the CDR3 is TGCGCCAGCTCCCCCACAGAAGATAATTCACCCCTCCACTTT.

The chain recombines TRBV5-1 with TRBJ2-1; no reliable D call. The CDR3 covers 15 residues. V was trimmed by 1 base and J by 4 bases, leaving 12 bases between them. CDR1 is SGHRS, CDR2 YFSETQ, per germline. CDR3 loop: CASSLTVLSYNEQFF. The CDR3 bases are TGCGCCAGCAGCTTGACAGTCCTTTCTTACAATGAGCAGTTCTTC.

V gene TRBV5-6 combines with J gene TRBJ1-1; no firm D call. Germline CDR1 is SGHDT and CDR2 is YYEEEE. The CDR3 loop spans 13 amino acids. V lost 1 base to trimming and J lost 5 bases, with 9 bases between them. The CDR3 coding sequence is TGTGCCAGCAGCTTGTTCCGGGGTACTGAAGCTTTCTTT. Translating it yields CASSLFRGTEAFF.

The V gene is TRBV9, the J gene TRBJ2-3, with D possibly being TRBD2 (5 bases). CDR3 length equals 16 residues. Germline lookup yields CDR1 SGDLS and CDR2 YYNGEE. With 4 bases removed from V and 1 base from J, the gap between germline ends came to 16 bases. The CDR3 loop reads CASSPGGTLGTDTQYF. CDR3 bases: TGTGCCAGCAGCCCAGGAGGCACCTTGGGCACAGATACGCAGTATTTT.

The DNA of the CDR3 is TGTGCCAGCAGCTTAAACAGGGGGAGGGAGACCCAGTACTTC. Translation: CASSLNRGRETQYF. The V and J genes are TRBV7-2 and TRBJ2-5, with TRBD1 matching 8 bases. The length of the CDR3 is 14 residues. Germline V gives CDR1 SGHTA, CDR2 FQGNSA. Trimming removed 2 bases from V and 5 bases from J; junction bases left unmatched: 4.

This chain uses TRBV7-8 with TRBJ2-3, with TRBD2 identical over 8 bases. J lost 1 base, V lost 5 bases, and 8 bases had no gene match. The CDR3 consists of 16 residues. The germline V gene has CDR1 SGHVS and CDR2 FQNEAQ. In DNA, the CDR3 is TGTGCCAGCAGCCCGGGACCAGCGGGGGGCACAGATACGCAGTATTTT. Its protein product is CASSPGPAGGTDTQYF.

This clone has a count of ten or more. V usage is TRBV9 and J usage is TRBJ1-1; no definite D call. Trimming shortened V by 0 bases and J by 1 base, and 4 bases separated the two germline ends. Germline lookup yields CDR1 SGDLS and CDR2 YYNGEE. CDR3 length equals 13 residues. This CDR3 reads CASSVAQNTEAFF. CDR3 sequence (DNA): TGTGCCAGCAGCGTAGCCCAGAACACTGAAGCTTTCTTT.

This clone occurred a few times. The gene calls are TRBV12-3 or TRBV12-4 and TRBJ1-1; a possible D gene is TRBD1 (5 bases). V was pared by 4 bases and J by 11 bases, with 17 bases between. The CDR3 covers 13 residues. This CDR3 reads CASSSPTQGEAFF. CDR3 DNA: TGTGCCAGCAGTTCCCCCACCCAGGGTGAGGCTTTCTTT.

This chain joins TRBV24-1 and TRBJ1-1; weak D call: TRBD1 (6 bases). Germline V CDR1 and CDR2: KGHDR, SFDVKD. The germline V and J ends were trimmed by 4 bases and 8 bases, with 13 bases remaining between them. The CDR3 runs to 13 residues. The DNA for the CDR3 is TGTGCCACCAGTGACTCTCTGACAGGAGAAGCTTTCTTT. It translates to CATSDSLTGEAFF.

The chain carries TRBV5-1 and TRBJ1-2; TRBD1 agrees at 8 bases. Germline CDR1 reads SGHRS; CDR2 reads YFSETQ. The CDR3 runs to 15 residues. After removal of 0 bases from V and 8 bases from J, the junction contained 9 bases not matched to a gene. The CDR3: CASSLGSSGQGGYTF. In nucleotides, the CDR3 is TGCGCCAGCAGCTTGGGTAGTTCCGGACAGGGAGGCTACACCTTC. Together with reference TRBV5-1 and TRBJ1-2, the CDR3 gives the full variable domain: KAGVTQTPRYLIKTRGQQVTLSCSPISGHRSVSWYQQTPGQGLQFLFEYFSETQRNKGNFPGRFSGRQFSNSRSEMNVSTLELGDSALYLCASSLGSSGQGGYTFGSGTRLTVV.

The CDR3 loop reads CASSDRDQPQHF. As DNA, the CDR3 is TGTGCCAGTAGTGACAGGGACCAGCCCCAGCATTTT. V and J are TRBV19 and TRBJ1-5; 7 positions agree with TRBD1. After removal of 5 bases from V and 7 bases from J, the junction contained 2 bases not matched to a gene. CDR1 is LNHDA and CDR2 is SQIVND in the germline V gene (reference sequence). The CDR3 has 12 amino acids.

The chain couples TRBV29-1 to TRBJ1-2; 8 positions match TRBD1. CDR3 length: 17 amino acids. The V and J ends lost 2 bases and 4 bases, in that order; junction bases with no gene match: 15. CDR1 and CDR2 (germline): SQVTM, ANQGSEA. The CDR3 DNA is TGCAGCGTTGAAACCTCGGAGAGGACAGGGACACTCTATGGCTACACCTTC. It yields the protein CSVETSERTGTLYGYTF.

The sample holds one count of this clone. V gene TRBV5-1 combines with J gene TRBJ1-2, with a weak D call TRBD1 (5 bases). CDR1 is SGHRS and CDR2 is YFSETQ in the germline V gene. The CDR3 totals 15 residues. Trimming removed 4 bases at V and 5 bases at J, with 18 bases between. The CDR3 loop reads CASSQESAGGYGYTF. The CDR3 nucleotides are TGCGCCAGCAGCCAGGAGAGTGCCGGGGGTTATGGCTACACCTTC.

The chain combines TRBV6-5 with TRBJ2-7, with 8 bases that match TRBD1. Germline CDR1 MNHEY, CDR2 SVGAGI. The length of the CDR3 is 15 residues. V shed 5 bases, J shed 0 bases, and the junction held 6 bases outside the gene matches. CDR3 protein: CASSRRQGFSYEQYV. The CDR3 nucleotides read TGTGCCAGCAGTAGACGACAGGGGTTCTCCTACGAGCAGTACGTC.